Listed below are T cell receptor beta chains from one sample, sequenced in a study of early T cells in non-severe SARS-CoV-2 infection. TCRdb used MiXCR to reprocess the 5' RACE reads, holding one entry per CDR3 protein. The data hold tens of thousands of distinct CDR3 sequences, with almost 6% observed a single time. The specimen was whole blood. The receptors stem from an adult who was a healthcare worker with PCR-confirmed SARS-CoV-2 infection or an uninfected control (not recorded which). Each CDR3 is given with its conserved first and last residue. D genes are given only for firm matches. Clone size is stated in some rows and not others, as once, few, many or a class when expanded.

cdr3_nt cdr3_aa d_call j_call clone_size v_call
TGCAGTGCCCTGGGACTAGCTCTGGGAGGAGGCTACGAGCAGTACTTC CSALGLALGGGYEQYF TRBD2 TRBJ2-7 many TRBV20-1
TGTGCCAGCAGTCGGGGTAGGGGTGTTGCTGGTGAGCAGTTCTTC CASSRGRGVAGEQFF - TRBJ2-1 many TRBV27
TGTGCCAGTCTACCGGGCCGCTCAGATACGCAGTATTTT CASLPGRSDTQYF - TRBJ2-3 many TRBV6-2/TRBV6-3
TGTGCCAGCAGCCCGGGGTTGGGTTCAGCTACGCAGTATTTT CASSPGLGSATQYF - TRBJ2-3 many TRBV7-3
TGCGCCAGCAGCATTTGGGAGGGCCCCTACGAGCAGTACTTC CASSIWEGPYEQYF TRBD2 TRBJ2-7 many TRBV5-1
TGTGCCAGCAGTTACTATACAGGGGGTGGCTACACCTTC CASSYYTGGGYTF TRBD1 TRBJ1-2 many TRBV6-5
TGTGCCAGCAGAATCACAGGGGGTGGAAACACCATATATTTT CASRITGGGNTIYF TRBD1 TRBJ1-3 - TRBV7-2
TGTGCCACCAGCAGAGACAGGGCCTCCACTGAAGCTTTCTTT CATSRDRASTEAFF - TRBJ1-1 many TRBV15
TGTGCCAGCAGACACCGGGACAGGGTCTTTACAGATACGCAGTATTTT CASRHRDRVFTDTQYF TRBD1 TRBJ2-3 many TRBV12-3/TRBV12-4
TGTGCCAGCAGCTCTCTAGCGGGGTCTTCATACAATGAGCAGTTCTTC CASSSLAGSSYNEQFF TRBD2 TRBJ2-1 many TRBV7-9
TGTGCCAGCAGCCGATTCGGACAGAATTCACCCCTCCACTTT CASSRFGQNSPLHF - TRBJ1-6 - TRBV11-2
TGTGCCAGCAGCTTGGCTCGGGCCTATAATTCACCCCTCCACTTT CASSLARAYNSPLHF - TRBJ1-6 many TRBV5-5
TGTGCCACCCTCAGGGGAGGTGGAAACACCATATATTTT CATLRGGGNTIYF - TRBJ1-3 many TRBV12-3/TRBV12-4
TGCAGTGCTCCCCCTCTCCGTCCCAATCAGCCCCAGCATTTT CSAPPLRPNQPQHF - TRBJ1-5 few TRBV20-1
TGCAGTGCTCGGACCGAACCCTACGAGCAGTACTTC CSARTEPYEQYF - TRBJ2-7 many TRBV20-1
TGTGCCAGCAGTGACGCTGGGGGGGGCACAGATACGCAGTATTTT CASSDAGGGTDTQYF TRBD2 TRBJ2-3 many TRBV6-4
TGCGCCAGCAGTGAGACGTCCAGGGAAGATACGCAGTATTTT CASSETSREDTQYF - TRBJ2-3 many TRBV10-2
TGTGCCAGTAGGGAGAAGGCGAAGGGGAGCTCACCCCTCCACTTT CASREKAKGSSPLHF - TRBJ1-6 many TRBV19
TGTGCCAGCAGCCCCCGGGGGACAGGGACCGGGGAGCTGTTTTTT CASSPRGTGTGELFF TRBD1 TRBJ2-2 many TRBV6-5
TGCAGTGCTAGGCCCGGGAATGAGCAGTTCTTC CSARPGNEQFF - TRBJ2-1 many TRBV20-1
TGCGCCAGCCACACGCAGGGAAGAAACACTGAAGCTTTCTTT CASHTQGRNTEAFF - TRBJ1-1 many TRBV5-1
TGCGCCAGCAGCCAAGCCAGGACAGGGGGCTACGAGCAGTACTTC CASSQARTGGYEQYF TRBD1 TRBJ2-7 many TRBV4-1
TGTGCCTACGAGGGGATGGGCGACGAGCAGTACTTC CAYEGMGDEQYF - TRBJ2-7 many TRBV7-9
TGTGCCAGCAGCGCTCTTAACTATGGCTACACCTTC CASSALNYGYTF - TRBJ1-2 many TRBV14
TGTGCCAGCAGTTTAGGGCGTCCCCAAGAGACCCAGTACTTC CASSLGRPQETQYF - TRBJ2-5 few TRBV12-3/TRBV12-4
TGTGCCAGTTTCGACCCCCCGGGAGCATCCTACGAGCAGTACTTC CASFDPPGASYEQYF - TRBJ2-7 many TRBV6-2/TRBV6-3
TGCAGTGCTCCCATCTCCGGGAGCAATCAGCCCCAGCATTTT CSAPISGSNQPQHF - TRBJ1-5 many TRBV20-1
TGTGCCAGCAGTTTTCAGACTTCGAACACTGAAGCTTTCTTT CASSFQTSNTEAFF - TRBJ1-1 many TRBV12-3/TRBV12-4
TGTGCCAGCTCACCTCTCCCGGGGGAAAACTATGGCTACACCTTC CASSPLPGENYGYTF - TRBJ1-2 medium-sized TRBV18
TGTGCCTGGAGTGTTCGGCAGACAGATACGCAGTATTTT CAWSVRQTDTQYF - TRBJ2-3 many TRBV30
TGCAGTGCTAGAGTTCCAGGGGTGAACACTGAAGCTTTCTTT CSARVPGVNTEAFF - TRBJ1-1 many TRBV20-1
TGCAGTGCTAGAGTTCAGCTCCAAGAGACCCAGTACTTC CSARVQLQETQYF - TRBJ2-5 medium-sized TRBV20-1
TGTGCCAGCAGACCTCCTAGCGGGCAAGAGACCCAGTACTTC CASRPPSGQETQYF TRBD2 TRBJ2-5 many TRBV7-2
TGTGCCAGCGTCCGCAGGGACACCGGGGAGCTGTTTTTT CASVRRDTGELFF - TRBJ2-2 many TRBV10-3
TGCGCCAGCAGCGAGGACAGGCCAGCTAACTATGGCTACACCTTC CASSEDRPANYGYTF TRBD1 TRBJ1-2 many TRBV5-1
TGTGCCAGTAGTATATCCGGGGGAGGGCCGGATACGCAGTATTTT CASSISGGGPDTQYF TRBD2 TRBJ2-3 many TRBV19
TGTGCCAGCACGGGTGGGGCGGAAGGTTACACCGGGGAGCTGTTTTTT CASTGGAEGYTGELFF - TRBJ2-2 many TRBV9
TGTGCCAGAAGCTGGCAGGGCGATAACAATGAGCAGTTCTTC CARSWQGDNNEQFF - TRBJ2-1 many TRBV5-3
TGTGCCAGCAGTTTATCAGGGGGCGGTGAAAAACTGTTTTTT CASSLSGGGEKLFF TRBD1 TRBJ1-4 - TRBV12-3/TRBV12-4
TGCGCCAGCAGCCAAGGTCGGCGGTTTAGCGAGCAGTACTTC CASSQGRRFSEQYF - TRBJ2-7 few TRBV4-1
TGTGCCAGCAGCTTAGCCGAGGGCTACGAGCAGTACTTC CASSLAEGYEQYF - TRBJ2-7 many TRBV7-2
TGTGCCACCAGCAGAGATGGGCTTGATGCAGATACGCAGTATTTT CATSRDGLDADTQYF - TRBJ2-3 many TRBV15
TGTGCCAGCAGCTTAGTGGCAGGGGATAATCAGCCCCAGCATTTT CASSLVAGDNQPQHF - TRBJ1-5 many TRBV11-1
TGCGCCAGCACCACCGGGATGACCTTCGGAGGTGAGCAGTTCTTC CASTTGMTFGGEQFF - TRBJ2-1 many TRBV5-1
TGTGCCAGCAGTCCTCAGGGACTAGGGGGGTTCTTC CASSPQGLGGFF TRBD2 TRBJ2-1 many TRBV12-3/TRBV12-4
TGTGCCAGCCAGACAGGGTGGGGAATGCCCCAGCATTTT CASQTGWGMPQHF TRBD1 TRBJ1-5 many TRBV6-1
TGCAGCGTGAGGGAATCTGGGGCCAACGTCCTGACTTTC CSVRESGANVLTF - TRBJ2-6 - TRBV29-1
TGTGCCAGTAGTATTGGGCCTTGGGCGGATGAGCAGTTCTTC CASSIGPWADEQFF - TRBJ2-1 many TRBV19
TGTGCCAGCAGTTCAATAATTGGTAGAGATACGCAGTATTTT CASSSIIGRDTQYF - TRBJ2-3 many TRBV27
TGTGCCAGCAGCTTAGCGGGACTTAATGAAAAACTGTTTTTT CASSLAGLNEKLFF - TRBJ1-4 few TRBV7-9
TGCAGTGCTAGAGCACCTGGAGGGGGGCTCAACTATGGCTACACCTTC CSARAPGGGLNYGYTF - TRBJ1-2 many TRBV20-1
TGTGCCAGCAGCTTAAGTACGGGTCCACAAGAGACCCAGTACTTC CASSLSTGPQETQYF - TRBJ2-5 many TRBV11-2
TGCAGTGCCCACCGCGACTCCGCCTACAATGAGCAGTTCTTC CSAHRDSAYNEQFF - TRBJ2-1 many TRBV20-1
TGTGCCAGCTTCGAGTCACAGAACACTGAAGCTTTCTTT CASFESQNTEAFF - TRBJ1-1 many TRBV18
TGTGCCAGCAGTCAGTATTACGGAGCCTACGAGCAGTACTTC CASSQYYGAYEQYF - TRBJ2-7 - TRBV6-5
TGTGCCAGCAGTGAAGGAGTTAGTGGCCGTTCACCCCTCCACTTT CASSEGVSGRSPLHF - TRBJ1-6 many TRBV2
TGTGCCAGCAGCCACCGAGCGGGGGGCACCTACGAGCAGTACTTC CASSHRAGGTYEQYF TRBD2 TRBJ2-7 - TRBV5-4
TGTGCCAGCAGCCCATCTGGACAGGGGCAACACGAGCAGTACTTC CASSPSGQGQHEQYF - TRBJ2-7 - TRBV3-2
TGTGCCAGCAGCCCCGAGACAGGGGGTCTCACAGATACGCAGTATTTT CASSPETGGLTDTQYF TRBD1 TRBJ2-3 many TRBV9
TGTGCCAGCAGCCGAACGAGAATCGGCACCGGGGAGCTGTTTTTT CASSRTRIGTGELFF - TRBJ2-2 many TRBV7-2